The 6 T cell receptor beta chains below were found in one sample sequenced in a study of blood T cell repertoires in COVID-19. Only in-frame clones appear in the TCRdb table, and some are missing; sequencing was by immunoSEQ multiplex PCR. This sample has 180,000 or so clones, with almost 90% found just once. The sample was peripheral blood. The receptors derive from a man between 18 and 35 years old with active or convalescent COVID-19.

This clone is a singleton in its sample. The rearrangement joins TRBV5-1 to TRBJ2-3, with D tentatively TRBD1 (6 bases). Germline V lookup: CDR1 SGHRS, CDR2 YFSETQ. V was cut by 0 bases and J by 6 bases, with 8 bases left in between. CDR3 length: 13 amino acids. DNA of the CDR3: TGCGCCAGCAGCTTGGGACAGGCCGATACGCAGTATTTT. It is translated as CASSLGQADTQYF.

This clone was recorded only once. The chain joins TRBV19 to TRBJ2-2; 12 bases agree with TRBD2. The trim removed 5 bases at V and 4 bases at J, leaving 5 bases unmatched. Looked up from germline, CDR1 is LNHDA and CDR2 is SQIVND (reference sequence). The CDR3 is 16 amino acids. The CDR3 coding sequence is TGTGCCAGTAGTCTGACTAGCGGGGGCGTCACCGGGGAGCTGTTTTTT. Translated: CASSLTSGGVTGELFF.

This clone was observed a single time. DNA of the CDR3: TGTGCCAGCAGCCAGACCATGCGGGGAGCCTACGAGCAGTACTTC. Translated, it gives CASSQTMRGAYEQYF. The V gene is TRBV14, the J gene TRBJ2-7, with D possibly being TRBD2 (6 bases). V was clipped by 3 bases and J by 2 bases, with 14 bases between them. CDR3 length: 15 residues. In germline, CDR1 is SGHDN, CDR2 FVKESK.

V and J are TRBV2 and TRBJ2-1, with TRBD1 as a possible D gene (6 bases). Germline V gives CDR1 SNHLY, CDR2 FYNNEI. The CDR3 is made up of 15 amino acids. Trimming pared 7 bases from V and 4 bases from J, leaving 17 bases between. The CDR3 loop is CASNQDSLGYNEQFF. As DNA, the CDR3 is TGTGCCAGCAATCAGGACAGTTTGGGTTACAATGAGCAGTTCTTC.

V is TRBV6-1 and J is TRBJ2-2; 12 positions agree with TRBD2. With 4 bases clipped from V and 5 bases from J, the junction kept 8 bases outside the gene matches. This CDR3 contains 17 residues. Germline CDR1 MNHNS, CDR2 SASEGT. The CDR3, as DNA: TGTGCCAGCAGTGCCGGGACTAGCGGGCTTATAACCGGGGAGCTGTTTTTT. Encoded protein: CASSAGTSGLITGELFF.

The genes are TRBV14 and TRBJ2-1; 9 nucleotides align to TRBD2. The V segment lost 0 bases and the J segment 4 bases; nucleotides outside the gene matches: 4. Germline CDR1 reads SGHDN; CDR2 reads FVKESK. The CDR3 extends over 16 amino acids. In DNA, the CDR3 is TGTGCCAGCAGCCAAGATTCCCTAGCGGGGTACAATGAGCAGTTCTTC. Protein product: CASSQDSLAGYNEQFF.